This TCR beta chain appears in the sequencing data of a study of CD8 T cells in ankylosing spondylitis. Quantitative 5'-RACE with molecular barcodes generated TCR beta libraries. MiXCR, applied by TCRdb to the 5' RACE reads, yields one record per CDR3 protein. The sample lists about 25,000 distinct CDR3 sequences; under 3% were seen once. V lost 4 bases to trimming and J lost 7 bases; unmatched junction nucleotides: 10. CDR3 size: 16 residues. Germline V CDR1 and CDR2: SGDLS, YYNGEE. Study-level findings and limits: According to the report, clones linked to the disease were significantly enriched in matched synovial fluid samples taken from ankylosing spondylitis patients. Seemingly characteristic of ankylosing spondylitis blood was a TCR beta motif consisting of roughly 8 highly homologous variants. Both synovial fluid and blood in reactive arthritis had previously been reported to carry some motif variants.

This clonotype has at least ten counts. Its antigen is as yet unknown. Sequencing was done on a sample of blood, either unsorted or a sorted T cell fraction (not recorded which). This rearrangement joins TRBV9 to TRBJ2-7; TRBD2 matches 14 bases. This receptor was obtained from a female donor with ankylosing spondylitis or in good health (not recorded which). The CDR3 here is CASSPDPGLAGDEQYF. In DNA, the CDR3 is TGTGCCAGCAGCCCTGATCCGGGACTAGCGGGAGATGAGCAGTACTTC.